The 26 T cell receptor beta chains below were found in one sample sequenced in a study of T cell responses to AZD1222 COVID-19 vaccine. Sequencing was performed with immunoSEQ multiplex PCR; in TCRdb, only in-frame clones are kept and a portion is missing. The data hold around 69,000 clones, with roughly 84% observed a single time. This material consisted of peripheral blood, taken on day 0 of AZD1222 vaccination. Every receptor here comes from an adult in good health.

The chain has TRBV2 and TRBJ1-5, with D maybe TRBD1 (5 bases). CDR1 and CDR2 from the germline V gene are SNHLY and FYNNEI. This CDR3 spans 15 amino acids. V was trimmed by 6 bases and J by 0 bases, leaving 12 bases between them. The CDR3 is CASRMDTNSNQPQHF. As DNA, the CDR3 is TGTGCCAGCAGAATGGACACCAATAGCAATCAGCCCCAGCATTTT.

The chain combines TRBV4-2 with TRBJ1-2; D possibly corresponds to TRBD1 (6 bases). Per germline, CDR1 LGHNA and CDR2 YNFKEQ. The CDR3 is 16 residues long. Trimming removed 1 base at V and 7 bases at J, with 19 bases between. This chain's CDR3 is CASSQVGGQSGGGYTF. The CDR3 coding sequence is TGTGCCAGCAGCCAAGTGGGGGGGCAATCCGGCGGTGGCTACACCTTC.

The gene calls are TRBV11-2 and TRBJ2-1; D uncertain. Germline CDR1 reads SGHAT; CDR2 reads FQNNGV. The CDR3 is 11 amino acids. The V gene lost 10 bases and the J gene lost 0 bases, with 4 bases spanning the gap. The CDR3 protein is CATTSYNEQFF. CDR3 sequence (DNA): TGTGCCACCACCTCCTACAATGAGCAGTTCTTC.

This clone was observed a handful of times. The chain is built from TRBV20-1 and TRBJ2-1; D is unclear. CDR3 length: 11 residues. Germline V CDR1 and CDR2: DFQATT, SNEGSKA (reference sequence). The V end was cut by 3 bases, the J end by 7 bases, with 7 bases between. The chain's CDR3 is CSASQENEQFF. CDR3 nucleotide sequence: TGCAGTGCTAGTCAGGAAAATGAGCAGTTCTTC.

This clone turned up a few times. The chain has TRBV6-4 and TRBJ2-1; no firm D call. With 5 bases removed from V and 7 bases from J, the gap between germline ends came to 12 bases. The CDR3 consists of 13 residues. Per the germline V gene, CDR1 is MRHNA and CDR2 is SNTAGT. The CDR3 sequence is CASSSSVWNEQFF. The CDR3 DNA sequence: TGTGCCAGCAGTTCCTCGGTCTGGAATGAGCAGTTCTTC.

CDR3 in amino acids: CASSAGGLAGAYNEQFF. The CDR3 DNA sequence: TGTGCCAGCAGTGCGGGGGGACTAGCGGGGGCCTACAATGAGCAGTTCTTC. The genes are TRBV2 and TRBJ2-1, with 14 bases aligning to TRBD2. CDR3 length: 17 amino acids. Germline trimming cut 4 bases from V and 2 bases from J; bases unmatched to any gene: 4. CDR1 is SNHLY and CDR2 is FYNNEI in the germline V gene.

This clone was detected only a few times. This chain uses TRBV5-1 with TRBJ2-3; the match to TRBD2 covers 8 bases. CDR1 and CDR2 from the germline V gene are SGHRS and YFSETQ. The V segment lost 4 bases and the J segment 3 bases; nucleotides outside the gene matches: 7. CDR3 length: 15 residues. CDR3 region: CASSLSGAETDTQYF. DNA for the CDR3: TGCGCCAGCAGCCTTAGCGGGGCGGAGACAGATACGCAGTATTTT.

J is TRBJ1-1 and V is TRBV5-1, with D possibly matching TRBD1 (6 bases). V dropped 3 bases and J dropped 7 bases, with 13 bases sitting between them. The CDR3 loop spans 13 amino acids. Per the germline V gene, CDR1 is SGHRS and CDR2 is YFSETQ. CDR3 protein: CASSSQGSNEAFF. The CDR3 DNA sequence: TGCGCCAGCAGCTCACAGGGTTCAAATGAAGCTTTCTTT.

The V call is TRBV7-8, the J call TRBJ1-2; 12 nucleotides align to TRBD1. V lost 1 base to trimming and J lost 8 bases; unmatched junction nucleotides: 5. The CDR3 loop spans 15 amino acids. Germline V gene sequence: CDR1 SGHVS, CDR2 FQNEAQ. DNA for the CDR3: TGTGCCAGCAGCTTAGTTGGGACAGGGGGCGTGGGCTACACCTTC. Translating it yields CASSLVGTGGVGYTF.

This rearrangement joins TRBV30 to TRBJ1-6; no definite D call. With 0 bases removed from V and 13 bases from J, the gap between germline ends came to 16 bases. The CDR3 has 14 amino acids. CDR1 is GTSNPN and CDR2 is SVGIG in the germline V gene (reference sequence). The CDR3 DNA sequence: TGTGCCTGGAGTGTAGACCGTCTGCCGGCGCCCCTCCACTTT. Protein product: CAWSVDRLPAPLHF.

The rearrangement joins TRBV18 to TRBJ2-1, with D perhaps matching TRBD1 or TRBD2 (6 bases each). The CDR3 is 15 amino acids. The germline V gene encodes CDR1 KGHSH and CDR2 LQKENI. V lost 1 base and J lost 1, with 8 bases in between. CDR3 amino acids: CASSPQGGSYNEQFF. Here the CDR3 DNA reads TGTGCCAGCTCACCACAGGGGGGTTCCTACAATGAGCAGTTCTTC.

This chain joins TRBV30 and TRBJ1-5; no firm D call. Germline assignment: CDR1 GTSNPN and CDR2 SVGIG (reference sequence). This CDR3 comprises 12 residues. Trimming left V 3 bases short and J 9 bases short, with 12 bases between. DNA for the CDR3: TGTGCCTGGAGACGTACGTCTGGGCCCCAGCATTTT. As protein: CAWRRTSGPQHF.

The chain couples TRBV4-3 to TRBJ2-1, with 14 nucleotides matching TRBD2. Per germline, CDR1 LGHNA and CDR2 YSLEER. The CDR3 loop spans 16 amino acids. With 1 base clipped from V and 10 bases from J, the junction kept 6 bases outside the gene matches. This CDR3 is CASSQGTSGGRAEQFF. The CDR3, as DNA: TGCGCCAGCAGCCAAGGGACTAGCGGGGGGAGGGCAGAGCAGTTCTTC.

The V and J genes are TRBV27 and TRBJ2-5; D not certain. The CDR3 extends over 16 amino acids. The germline V and J ends were trimmed by 2 bases and 5 bases, with 18 bases remaining between them. In germline, CDR1 is MNHEY, CDR2 SMNVEV (reference sequence). The chain's CDR3 is CASSLIYGSRLETQYF. CDR3 sequence (DNA): TGTGCCAGCAGTTTAATCTATGGTTCCAGGTTGGAGACCCAGTACTTC.

The V and J genes are TRBV24-1 and TRBJ1-3; D gene unclear. CDR1 KGHDR and CDR2 SFDVKD come from the germline V gene. The CDR3 has 16 amino acids. The V end was cut by 3 bases, the J end by 0 bases, with 11 bases between. CDR3 amino acids: CATSDAREFSGNTIYF. DNA of the CDR3: TGTGCCACCAGTGATGCAAGGGAGTTCTCTGGAAACACCATATATTTT.

The V gene is TRBV5-1, the J gene TRBJ1-2; the D gene is possibly TRBD1 (6 bases). This CDR3 has 15 residues. The V end lost 4 bases, the J end lost 6 bases, and 19 bases lay between the germline ends. The germline gives CDR1 SGHRS, CDR2 YFSETQ. CDR3 coding DNA: TGCGCCAGCAGCCCACTTTTAGGACAGCTAGATGGCTACACCTTC. It is translated as CASSPLLGQLDGYTF.

This clone occurred once. The V call is TRBV5-1, the J call TRBJ2-7, with unresolved D. Trimming removed 5 bases from V and 7 bases from J, with 10 bases in between. The CDR3 has 11 amino acids. CDR1 is SGHRS, CDR2 YFSETQ, per germline. The CDR3 loop is CASSSDGEQYF. The DNA for the CDR3 is TGCGCCAGCAGTTCGGATGGGGAGCAGTACTTC.

The chain links TRBV25-1 to TRBJ1-5; 7 nucleotides agree with TRBD1. The CDR3 contains 13 residues. Unmatched junction bases numbered 3, after V lost 6 bases and J lost 4 bases. The germline V gene has CDR1 MGHDK and CDR2 SYGVNS. CDR3 sequence: CASRDRENQPQHF. The CDR3 DNA reads as TGTGCCAGCAGAGACAGGGAGAATCAGCCCCAGCATTTT.

This clone was seen only once. This chain links TRBV14 with TRBJ1-4, with D possibly being TRBD1 (6 bases). Deletions cut 1 base from V and 0 bases from J, with 18 bases between. The CDR3 contains 19 residues. CDR1 SGHDN and CDR2 FVKESK come from the germline V gene. This CDR3 reads CASSQGPGQALATNEKLFF. Written as DNA, the CDR3 is TGTGCCAGCAGCCAAGGTCCGGGACAAGCCCTTGCAACTAATGAAAAACTGTTTTTT. Combining the CDR3 with reference TRBV14 and TRBJ1-4 gives the whole variable domain EAGVTQFPSHSVIEKGQTVTLRCDPISGHDNLYWYRRVMGKEIKFLLHFVKESKQDESGMPNNRFLAERTGGTYSTLKVQPAELEDSGVYFCASSQGPGQALATNEKLFFGSGTQLSVL.

The V and J genes are TRBV7-8 and TRBJ2-7; D might be TRBD2 (5 bases). Trimming stripped 0 bases from V and 8 bases from J, with 11 bases between. The germline V gene has CDR1 SGHVS and CDR2 FQNEAQ. The CDR3 has 13 residues. The CDR3 spells CASSLADRGQQYF. CDR3 DNA: TGTGCCAGCAGCTTAGCGGACCGGGGTCAGCAGTACTTC.

V gene TRBV5-6 combines with J gene TRBJ1-2; D call uncertain. This CDR3 is 13 amino acids long. Between the trimmed V and J ends, which lost 0 bases and 2 bases, there was a span of 5 bases. Germline CDR1 reads SGHDT; CDR2 reads YYEEEE. The CDR3 spells CASSLEGNYGYTF. CDR3 nucleotides: TGTGCCAGCAGCTTGGAAGGCAACTATGGCTACACCTTC.

This chain connects TRBV6-5 to TRBJ2-7; a weak D match, TRBD1 (6 bases). The germline V and J ends were trimmed by 0 bases and 2 bases, with 8 bases remaining between them. Germline lookup yields CDR1 MNHEY and CDR2 SVGAGI. The CDR3 covers 14 residues. The CDR3 here is CASSYSGTTYEQYF. The CDR3 DNA reads as TGTGCCAGCAGTTACTCCGGGACAACCTACGAGCAGTACTTC.

The V and J genes are TRBV28 and TRBJ1-1, with D hard to call. The CDR3 runs to 13 residues. Per germline, CDR1 MDHEN and CDR2 SYDVKM. The germline V and J ends were trimmed by 5 bases and 6 bases, with 13 bases remaining between them. CDR3 DNA: TGTGCCAGCAGTACGGGCACCCGACCTGAAGCTTTCTTT. Encoded protein: CASSTGTRPEAFF.

The V and J genes are TRBV7-9 and TRBJ1-4; possibly TRBD1 for D (5 bases). Trimming removed 4 bases from V and 7 bases from J, with 13 bases in between. The CDR3 length is 14 residues. Germline-derived CDR1 and CDR2 are SEHNR and FQNEAQ (reference sequence). The CDR3 coding sequence is TGTGCCAGCAGCTCTCAGGGCGGCGGTGAAAAACTGTTTTTT. Residues: CASSSQGGGEKLFF.

This chain connects TRBV12-3 or TRBV12-4 to TRBJ2-1; D gene unclear. The V and J ends lost 3 bases and 6 bases respectively, with 3 bases between them. The CDR3 contains 11 residues. This chain's CDR3 is CASSFGNEQFF. The CDR3 coding sequence is TGTGCCAGCAGTTTCGGCAATGAGCAGTTCTTC.

J is TRBJ1-4 and V is TRBV6-5, with 11 nucleotides matching TRBD1. The V segment lost 6 bases and the J segment 6 bases; nucleotides outside the gene matches: 3. The CDR3 covers 14 residues. Germline CDR1 MNHEY, CDR2 SVGAGI. CDR3 region: CASRDRGQDEKLFF. Written as DNA, the CDR3 is TGTGCCAGCAGGGACAGGGGGCAGGATGAAAAACTGTTTTTT.